This T cell receptor beta chain was sequenced during a study of blood T cell repertoires in COVID-19. The authors' processing: Nucleated cell counts were estimated from reference gene primer amplification. TCRdb's copy holds only in-frame clones and misses some; the assay was immunoSEQ multiplex PCR. The V and J calls and clone size were taken over from that table, and D and trimming were inferred from the DNA. The data show 150,000 to 200,000 clones, about 80% seen once. The CDR3 loop spans 19 amino acids. Germline V gene data show CDR1 as SEHNR and CDR2 as FQNEAQ (reference sequence). J was trimmed by 4 bases and V by 7 bases; bases with no gene match: 17.

The sequenced material came from peripheral blood. The TCR sequence derives from a woman in her 50s with active or convalescent COVID-19. V is TRBV7-9 and J is TRBJ2-2, with 11 bases lining up with TRBD2. CDR3 bases: TGTGCCAGCACCCGACGTACTTTAGCGGGAGGGCCGGGCACCGGGGAGCTGTTTTTT. It specifies CASTRRTLAGGPGTGELFF. Using reference TRBV7-9 and TRBJ2-2 for the parts outside the CDR3, the full variable domain is DTGVSQNPRHKITKRGQNVTFRCDPISEHNRLYWYRQTLGQGPEFLTYFQNEAQLEKSRLLSDRFSAERPKGSFSTLEIQRTEQGDSAMYLCASTRRTLAGGPGTGELFFGEGSRLTVL.